The source of this T cell receptor (beta chain) is a study of vaccination effects on CD4 cells after COVID-19 (dated by TCRdb to 2022 to 2024). About the study as a whole: To identify antigen-specific CD4+ T cell clonotypes by their expansion, the ViraFEST assay first stimulated PBMC with viral peptide pools and then applied TCR sequencing. Each participant received two doses of an mRNA SARS-CoV-2 vaccine, either BNT162b2 or mRNA-1273. SARS-CoV-2 spike-specific CD4+ TCR repertoires were compared before and after mRNA vaccination in COVID-19 convalescent patients and in infection-naive vaccine recipients. Cultures from other donors in the study were sequenced using the Oncomine TCR Beta short-read assay on an Illumina iSeq 100. Two million PBMC per well were cultured in IMDM with about 4.5% human AB serum, 10 IU/ml IL-2 and gentamicin, plus 10 ug/ml peptides. A total of 10 COVID-19 convalescent patients and several SARS-CoV-2-naive healthy vaccine recipients were included in the full study.

The CDR3 covers 13 residues, taking in both the cysteine and the phenylalanine. The kept DNA is CDR3 alone, 39 bases in frame from the first base. Trimming at the junction amounts to 0 bases on V and 5 bases on J, and the germline ends lie 8 bases apart. CDR1 LGHDT and CDR2 YNNKEL were looked up in the germline V gene (reference sequence). Results the study describes overall, beyond this receptor: In healthy vaccine recipients, vaccine-induced clones were almost all SARS-CoV-2 mono-reactive, with only 1 of 255 being cross-reactive with common cold coronaviruses. The study was limited by a small number of convalescent patients and lacked early post-infection timepoints. Marked clonal contraction was observed in both infection-induced and vaccine-induced clones at late post-vaccination timepoints, consistent with waning T cell responses.

After around 11 days of culture, CD4+ T cells were isolated with the EasySep CD4+ T cell isolation kit. Negative nucleocapsid antibody results before and after vaccination confirmed that the healthy vaccine recipients had no prior SARS-CoV-2 infection. Half of the culture medium was replaced with fresh IL-2-containing medium on days 3 and 7. Unless noted otherwise, every peptide stimulation condition was cultured in triplicate wells. PBMC were separated from whole blood using Ficoll-Paque Plus gradient centrifugation and were then either cryopreserved at -140C or used fresh. Genomic DNA was extracted from cultured CD4+ T cells with the QIAamp micro DNA kit. The library relied on the immunoSEQ multiplex PCR assay. DNA from the cultured, isolated CD4+ T cells was subjected to TCR beta CDR3 sequencing. The published analysis was carried out like this. The analysis removed non-productive TCR sequences, trimmed reads to the CDR3 region, and retained only CDR3s that were 7 or more amino acids long. The MANAFEST web app was used to identify antigen-specific clonotypes by comparing expansion in peptide wells with expansion in reference cultures. To be called positive, a clone needed expansion at FDR<0.05 compared with the reference and with all other wells, an odds ratio greater than 5, and a frequency greater than 0.1% in two replicate wells. Cross-reactive clonotypes were defined as significantly expanded in SARS-CoV-2 spike wells and in at least one common cold coronavirus spike condition. Levenshtein distance calculated with the stringdist R package was used to assess CDR3 similarity, and unrooted trees were constructed with ape in R 3.6.1. TCRdb stores this immuneACCESS table with in-frame sequences only. Part of the clones is absent; in the studies checked, under half of the shortfall reflects unresolved V genes, and no reason is known for the rest. V and J calls and clone size are copied from that table; D and trimming were computed from the DNA. The sample profile shows some 27,000 clones; roughly 60% of them were found once. The top ten constitute 9.9% of the sample.

For this clone: Its recognized antigen is unknown. No much larger clone exists at a distance of one base, and base qualities are not known.

The chain is encoded by TRBV3-1 (or the pseudogene TRBV3-2) joined to TRBJ2-7; the D gene assignment is ambiguous. Source: CD4+ T cells from PBMCs cultured without peptide, taken before COVID-19 vaccination. This receptor was taken from a human donor who received a COVID-19 vaccine. The DNA reads TGTGCCAGCAGCCAAGACAGGTCCCACGAGCAGTACTTC. The encoded protein is CASSQDRSHEQYF.